Listed below are T cell receptor beta chains from one sample, sequenced in a study of cytomegalovirus exposure and HLA in healthy donors. The method was immunoSEQ multiplex PCR; TCRdb's version includes in-frame clones alone and lacks a portion of them. This table holds about 160,000 clones, around 78% found once. Sequencing was done on a sample of PBMCs. These receptors all stem from a man in his forties or fifties in good health and CMV-seronegative. Each CDR3 is given with its conserved first and last residue. The D gene is left open where the match is weak. Size is stated for part of the rows, as once, few or many counts, or as a class when the clone is expanded.

abundance,j_gene,d_gene,v_gene,CDR3aa,CDR3nt
NA,TRBJ1-1,TRBD1,TRBV5-4,CASSLQGTAEAFF,TGTGCCAGCAGCTTGCAAGGGACAGCTGAAGCTTTCTTT
once,TRBJ2-2,TRBD2,TRBV15,CATSRGRGTSGAAIDTGELFF,TGTGCCACCAGCAGAGGGCGGGGGACTAGCGGGGCCGCGATCGACACCGGGGAGCTGTTTTTT
NA,TRBJ1-2,NA,TRBV21-1,CASSISGTKISGYTF,TGTGCCAGCAGCATATCCGGGACAAAGATCAGTGGCTACACCTTC
NA,TRBJ1-1,NA,TRBV11-2,CASSLFPPGTEAFF,TGTGCCAGCAGCTTATTCCCGCCCGGCACTGAAGCTTTCTTT
NA,TRBJ2-3,NA,TRBV18,CASSPDSRTDTQYF,TGTGCCAGCTCACCTGACAGCCGCACAGATACGCAGTATTTT
NA,TRBJ2-7,NA,TRBV5-5,CASSTRGEQYF,TGTGCCAGCAGCACCCGCGGCGAGCAGTACTTC
NA,TRBJ1-3,TRBD1,TRBV27,CASSWTGRTGNTIYF,TGTGCCAGCAGTTGGACAGGGCGGACTGGAAACACCATATATTTT
NA,TRBJ2-1,NA,TRBV12-2,CASRRCGLVIYNEQFF,TGTGCAAGTCGCCGATGCGGACTAGTGATCTACAATGAGCAGTTCTTC
NA,TRBJ2-7,TRBD2,TRBV4-2,CASSPGTSQTYEQYF,TGTGCCAGCAGCCCGGGGACTAGCCAGACCTACGAGCAGTACTTC
NA,TRBJ2-3,TRBD2,TRBV6-1,CASSGTVGTSGSDTQYF,TGTGCCAGCAGTGGCACAGTGGGGACTAGCGGGTCGGATACGCAGTATTTT
NA,TRBJ1-2,NA,TRBV25-1,CASSESGWPENGYTF,TGTGCCAGCAGTGAATCGGGGTGGCCCGAAAATGGCTACACCTTC
NA,TRBJ2-1,TRBD1,TRBV18,CASSQGAGTGGSEQFF,TGTGCCAGCTCACAGGGGGCAGGGACAGGGGGCAGTGAGCAGTTCTTC
NA,TRBJ1-3,TRBD1,TRBV14,CASSQGRTGASCCGNTIYF,TGTGCCAGCAGCCAAGGGCGGACAGGGGCCTCTTGCTGCGGAAACACCATATATTTT
NA,TRBJ1-4,NA,TRBV29-1,CSVRVNEKLFF,TGCAGCGTTCGAGTGAATGAAAAACTGTTTTTT
few,TRBJ2-3,NA,TRBV29-1,CSGTGLGPTDTQYF,TGCAGCGGTACAGGGTTGGGTCCAACAGATACGCAGTATTTT
NA,TRBJ1-1,TRBD1,TRBV18,CASSPGQIRPGTEAFF,TGTGCCAGCTCACCGGGACAGATCAGGCCGGGCACTGAAGCTTTCTTT
NA,TRBJ2-2,TRBD2,TRBV11-3,CASSLTSVNTGELFF,TGTGCCAGCAGCCTCACTAGCGTGAACACCGGGGAGCTGTTTTTT
few,TRBJ1-5,NA,TRBV30,CAWNEQVNQPQHF,TGTGCCTGGAATGAACAGGTTAATCAGCCCCAGCATTTT
NA,TRBJ1-3,NA,TRBV4-2,CASSQDPGGAGSGNTIYF,TGTGCCAGCAGCCAAGATCCGGGGGGCGCAGGATCTGGAAACACCATATATTTT
NA,TRBJ1-4,NA,TRBV5-5,CATWRSGLANEKLFF,TGTGCCACCTGGAGGTCGGGATTGGCTAATGAAAAACTGTTTTTT
NA,TRBJ2-7,NA,TRBV19,CASGGPYEQYF,TGTGCCAGCGGGGGTCCCTACGAGCAGTACTTC
few,TRBJ2-3,NA,TRBV9,CASSVSGLGADTQYF,TGTGCCAGCAGCGTATCAGGTTTGGGCGCAGATACGCAGTATTTT
few,TRBJ1-2,TRBD1,TRBV6-1,CASWGDRAYGYTF,TGTGCCAGCTGGGGGGACAGGGCGTATGGCTACACCTTC
NA,TRBJ2-6,NA,TRBV5-6,CASTPVSRSGANVLTF,TGTGCCAGCACCCCGGTGTCGCGCTCTGGGGCCAACGTCCTGACTTTC
NA,TRBJ1-5,NA,TRBV28,CASSLAANLRQPQHF,TGTGCCAGCAGTTTGGCGGCAAATTTACGTCAGCCCCAGCATTTT
once,TRBJ1-2,TRBD1,TRBV6-4,CASSENRGDYGYTF,TGTGCCAGCAGTGAAAACAGGGGTGACTATGGCTACACCTTC
NA,TRBJ2-7,NA,TRBV5-4,CASSLATSDEQYF,TGTGCCAGCAGCTTGGCTACGTCCGACGAGCAGTACTTC
NA,TRBJ2-3,TRBD1,TRBV6-1,CASSNRDRATDTQYF,TGTGCCAGCAGTAACCGGGACAGGGCGACAGATACGCAGTATTTT
NA,TRBJ2-6,NA,TRBV5-1,CASRHQSDSGANVLTF,TGCGCCAGCAGACATCAATCCGACTCTGGGGCCAACGTCCTGACTTTC
few,TRBJ2-2,TRBD2,TRBV6-6,CASSLGLAGHTGELFF,TGTGCCAGCAGTCTCGGACTAGCGGGTCACACCGGGGAGCTGTTTTTT
NA,TRBJ2-1,NA,TRBV2,CASSYSFTYNEQFF,TGTGCCAGCAGTTATAGTTTCACCTACAATGAGCAGTTCTTC
NA,TRBJ1-5,NA,TRBV6-1,CASSEAPGRSNQPQHF,TGTGCCAGCAGTGAAGCCCCAGGGAGGAGCAATCAGCCCCAGCATTTT
NA,TRBJ2-7,TRBD2,TRBV28,CASSLVPGGNSYEQYF,TGTGCCAGCAGTTTGGTTCCGGGAGGAAACTCCTACGAGCAGTACTTC
few,TRBJ1-1,NA,TRBV5-1,CASSSEGGNTEAFF,TGCGCCAGCAGCTCCGAAGGCGGGAACACTGAAGCTTTCTTT
few,TRBJ1-1,TRBD1,TRBV11-3,CASRDRGEVTEAFF,TGTGCCAGCAGGGACAGGGGGGAGGTCACTGAAGCTTTCTTT
NA,TRBJ2-5,NA,TRBV29-1,CSVRDNAQETQYF,TGCAGCGTCCGGGACAACGCTCAAGAGACCCAGTACTTC
NA,TRBJ2-6,TRBD1,TRBV30,CAWYRDRGRTGANVLTF,TGTGCCTGGTACCGGGACAGGGGGCGGACTGGGGCCAACGTCCTGACTTTC
NA,TRBJ2-3,NA,TRBV30,CAWSLTGVNTDTQYF,TGTGCCTGGAGTTTAACGGGAGTCAACACAGATACGCAGTATTTT
NA,TRBJ2-7,TRBD2,TRBV28,CASTPYSGRIYEQYF,TGTGCCAGTACCCCCTATAGCGGGAGGATCTACGAGCAGTACTTC
NA,TRBJ2-2,NA,TRBV5-1,CASSLSHGSTGELFF,TGCGCCAGCAGCTTGTCGCATGGGAGCACCGGGGAGCTGTTTTTT
few,TRBJ2-6,NA,TRBV7-8,CASSLPRTGRDSGANGLTF,TGTGCCAGCAGCTTACCACGGACAGGGAGGGACTCTGGGGCCAACGGCCTGACTTTC
few,TRBJ1-5,NA,TRBV27,CASSFAGRNQPQHF,TGTGCCAGCAGTTTTGCAGGGAGGAATCAGCCCCAGCATTTT
NA,TRBJ2-5,NA,TRBV4-2,CASSRTSGATQYF,TGTGCCAGCAGCCGGACATCCGGCGCGACCCAGTACTTC
NA,TRBJ1-5,NA,TRBV6-6,CASSSKGDSFTQPQHF,TGTGCCAGCAGTTCCAAGGGGGATTCGTTTACGCAGCCCCAGCATTTT
NA,TRBJ1-2,NA,TRBV18,CASSPDVGLHGYTF,TGTGCCAGCTCCCCTGACGTGGGCCTGCATGGCTACACCTTC
NA,TRBJ2-1,NA,TRBV7-2,CASSSPVRYNEQFF,TGTGCCAGCAGCTCCCCCGTGCGATACAATGAGCAGTTCTTC
NA,TRBJ2-5,TRBD2,TRBV9,CASSVRALAGQTQYF,TGTGCCAGCAGCGTACGAGCACTAGCGGGCCAGACCCAGTACTTC
NA,TRBJ2-7,TRBD1,TRBV18,CASSPTGGYEQYF,TGTGCCAGCTCGCCTACAGGGGGCTACGAGCAGTACTTC
NA,TRBJ1-2,TRBD1,TRBV30,CASTPGQGAAGTF,TGTGCCTCGACCCCGGGACAGGGGGCGGCTGGGACCTTC
NA,TRBJ1-4,TRBD1,TRBV10-3,CAIRGATGDNEKLFF,TGTGCCATCAGGGGGGCGACAGGGGATAATGAAAAACTGTTTTTT
NA,TRBJ2-1,NA,TRBV10-3,CAISESAGLSYNEQFF,TGTGCCATCAGTGAGTCAGCGGGCCTAAGCTACAATGAGCAGTTCTTC
NA,TRBJ2-3,NA,TRBV21-1,CASIPWTSGSGDTQYF,TGTGCCAGCATCCCCTGGACTAGCGGGAGTGGAGATACGCAGTATTTT
few,TRBJ2-7,NA,TRBV9,CASSRGSSYEQYF,TGTGCCAGCAGCAGGGGGTCCTCCTACGAGCAGTACTTC
NA,TRBJ1-2,NA,TRBV29-1,CSVLTPDSGYTF,TGCAGCGTTCTGACTCCAGATAGTGGCTACACCTTC
NA,TRBJ2-7,TRBD1,TRBV27,CASFPTGGWGEQYF,TGTGCCAGCTTCCCCACAGGGGGCTGGGGCGAGCAGTACTTC
NA,TRBJ1-5,NA,TRBV9,CASSARALGNQPQHF,TGTGCCAGCAGCGCCAGGGCTTTGGGCAATCAGCCCCAGCATTTT
NA,TRBJ1-4,NA,TRBV15,CATSKLTGSNEKLFF,TGTGCCACCAGCAAGTTGACAGGCTCTAATGAAAAACTGTTTTTT
NA,TRBJ2-2,NA,TRBV7-2,CASSRSPAGNTGELFF,TGTGCCAGCAGCCGTTCCCCAGCGGGTAACACCGGGGAGCTGTTTTTT
NA,TRBJ2-2,TRBD2,TRBV7-2,CASSLKASGGGGTGELFF,TGTGCCAGCAGCTTAAAGGCTAGCGGGGGTGGGGGAACCGGGGAGCTGTTTTTT